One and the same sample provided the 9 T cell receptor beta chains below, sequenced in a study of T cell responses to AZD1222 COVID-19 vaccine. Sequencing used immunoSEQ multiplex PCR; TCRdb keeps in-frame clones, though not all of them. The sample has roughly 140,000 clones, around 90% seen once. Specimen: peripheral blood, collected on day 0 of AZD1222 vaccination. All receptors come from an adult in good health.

CDR3 sequence reads: CASRDSTHGYTF. The DNA of the CDR3 is TGCGCCAGCCGGGACTCTACCCATGGCTACACCTTC. The V gene is TRBV5-1, the J gene TRBJ1-2; D may be TRBD1 (5 bases). V lost 7 bases, J lost 6 bases, and 13 bases lay in between. Germline loops: CDR1 SGHRS, CDR2 YFSETQ. The CDR3 contains 12 residues.

The CDR3 region is CATSRVGTTRGTEAFF. The CDR3 coding sequence is TGTGCCACCAGCAGAGTTGGAACGACGAGGGGCACTGAAGCTTTCTTT. V usage is TRBV15 and J usage is TRBJ1-1; TRBD1 is a possible D gene (5 bases). This CDR3 comprises 16 residues. The V end lost 1 base, the J end lost 4 bases, and 16 bases lay between the germline ends. Germline CDR1 is LNHNV and CDR2 is YYDKDF (reference sequence).

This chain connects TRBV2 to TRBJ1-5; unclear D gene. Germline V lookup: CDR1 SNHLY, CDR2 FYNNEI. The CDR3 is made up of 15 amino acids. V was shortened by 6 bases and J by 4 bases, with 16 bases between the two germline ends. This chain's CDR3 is CASRHPGGVNQPQHF. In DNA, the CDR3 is TGTGCCAGCAGACACCCGGGAGGTGTTAATCAGCCCCAGCATTTT.

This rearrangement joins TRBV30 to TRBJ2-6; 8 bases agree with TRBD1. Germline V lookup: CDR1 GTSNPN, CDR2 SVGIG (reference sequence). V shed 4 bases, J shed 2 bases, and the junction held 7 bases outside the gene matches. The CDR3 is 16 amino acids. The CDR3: CAWTDRAFAGANVLTF. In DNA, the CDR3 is TGTGCCTGGACGGACAGGGCTTTTGCTGGGGCCAACGTCCTGACTTTC.

Here the CDR3 reads CASSLAEQETQYF. As DNA, the CDR3 is TGTGCCAGCAGCTTAGCGGAGCAAGAGACCCAGTACTTC. V gene TRBV7-2 combines with J gene TRBJ2-5; unclear D gene. This CDR3 has 13 residues. The germline V gene has CDR1 SGHTA and CDR2 FQGNSA. V was cut by 0 bases and J by 2 bases, with 4 bases left in between.

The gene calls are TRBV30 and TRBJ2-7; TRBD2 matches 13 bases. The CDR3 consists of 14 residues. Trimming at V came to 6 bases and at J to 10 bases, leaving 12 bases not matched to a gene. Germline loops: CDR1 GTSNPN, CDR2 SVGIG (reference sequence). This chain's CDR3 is CACSGTSGDTEQYF. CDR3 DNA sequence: TGTGCCTGCTCCGGGACTAGCGGGGATACGGAACAGTACTTC.

DNA for the CDR3: TGTGCCAGCAAGAGAACCGATCATCAGCCCCAGCATTTT. Translating it yields CASKRTDHQPQHF. The chain carries TRBV6-5 and TRBJ1-5; D is unclear. The CDR3 spans 13 residues. Germline CDR1 MNHEY, CDR2 SVGAGI. V lost 7 bases to trimming and J lost 5 bases, with 12 bases between them.

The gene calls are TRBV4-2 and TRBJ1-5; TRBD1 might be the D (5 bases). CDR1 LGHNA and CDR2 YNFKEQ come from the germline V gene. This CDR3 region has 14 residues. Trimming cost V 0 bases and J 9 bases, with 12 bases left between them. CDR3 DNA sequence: TGTGCCAGCAGCCAAGATGGCAGGGAGGGGCCCCAGCATTTT. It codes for CASSQDGREGPQHF.

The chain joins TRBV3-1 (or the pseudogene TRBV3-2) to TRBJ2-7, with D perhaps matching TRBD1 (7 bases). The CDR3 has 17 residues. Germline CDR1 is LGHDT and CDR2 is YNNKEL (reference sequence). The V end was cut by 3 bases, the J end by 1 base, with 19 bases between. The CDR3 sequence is CASSQWRDSQSSYEQYF. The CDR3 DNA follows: TGTGCCAGCAGCCAGTGGCGGGACAGCCAATCTTCCTACGAGCAGTACTTC.